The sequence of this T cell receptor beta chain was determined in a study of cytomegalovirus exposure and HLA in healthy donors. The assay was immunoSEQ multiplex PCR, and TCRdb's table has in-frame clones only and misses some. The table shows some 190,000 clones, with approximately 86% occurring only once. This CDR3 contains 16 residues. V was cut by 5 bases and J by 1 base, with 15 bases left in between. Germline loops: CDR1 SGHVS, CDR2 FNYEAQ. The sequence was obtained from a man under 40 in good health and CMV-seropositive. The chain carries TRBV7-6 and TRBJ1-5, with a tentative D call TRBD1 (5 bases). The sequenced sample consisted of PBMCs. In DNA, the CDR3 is TGTGCCAGCAGCAGGAACGCGGGGCCGAGCAATCAGCCCCAGCATTTT. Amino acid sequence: CASSRNAGPSNQPQHF.